This TCR beta chain originates from a study of T cells in Graves' hyperthyroidism and ophthalmopathy. Broader study findings: Blood also contained most expanded thyroid clonotypes above 0.001.

There were TCR beta CDR3 regions amplified from RNA transcripts. The study used the HTBI primer set for a first-round RT-PCR of the TCR CDR3. TCRdb redid the calling of the multiplex PCR reads with MiXCR, one entry per CDR3 protein. Of about 740,000 distinct CDR3 sequences listed, approximately 14% were seen once; the top ten hold roughly a tenth. In regard to this clonotype: The antigen remains unidentified.

Looked up from germline, CDR1 is MDHEN and CDR2 is SYDVKM. V was trimmed by 0 bases and J by 9 bases, leaving 21 bases between them. The CDR3 runs to 17 residues. An absence of ophthalmopathy progression within 18 months meant stable Graves' hyperthyroidism. Participants, patients aged 18 to 65, had newly diagnosed hyperthyroidism with a duration under 2 months. Diagnoses rested on clinical symptoms, serum thyroxine and TRAb, thyroid ultrasound and orbital computed tomography. Sequenced material: blood. The chain combines TRBV28 with TRBJ1-3; TRBD1 might be the D (6 bases). The TCR comes from a woman aged 18-29 years with Graves' hyperthyroidism. The CDR3 nucleotides are TGTGCCAGCAGTTTATGCCCCCCCGGTCGGCAGGGGTGCACCATATATTTT. Amino acids: CASSLCPPGRQGCTIYF.